The 22 T cell receptor beta chains below were found in one sample sequenced in a study of blood T cell repertoires in COVID-19. Generated by immunoSEQ multiplex PCR, the TCRdb table keeps only in-frame clones and is missing some. This table holds some 100,000 clones, around 81% found once. Input material: peripheral blood. The origin of the receptors is a human donor in a cohort sampled during active COVID-19.

The V gene is TRBV18, the J gene TRBJ1-1; D is unresolved. Trimming took 6 bases from V and 0 from J, leaving 11 bases between them. The CDR3 length is 14 residues. CDR1 and CDR2 from the germline V gene are KGHSH and LQKENI. Here the CDR3 reads CASSGSGVNTEAFF. The CDR3 bases are TGTGCCAGCTCCGGAAGCGGGGTGAACACTGAAGCTTTCTTT.

The chain joins TRBV3-1 (or the pseudogene TRBV3-2) to TRBJ2-7, with TRBD1 matching over 7 bases. Trimming at V came to 2 bases and at J to 0 bases, leaving 7 bases not matched to a gene. The length of the CDR3 is 16 residues. Germline CDR1 is LGHDT and CDR2 is YNNKEL (reference sequence). CDR3 DNA sequence: TGTGCCAGCAGCCAACCCCCGCACAGGGGCTCCTACGAGCAGTACTTC. Protein: CASSQPPHRGSYEQYF.

A word on this clone: At one end the junction does not follow the germline gene, possibly because of a read error. The rearrangement uses TRBV29-1 and TRBJ2-7; TRBD1 agrees at 7 bases. The CDR3 is 11 amino acids. Germline CDR1 is SQVTM and CDR2 is ANQGSEA. In nucleotides, the CDR3 is TGCAGCGTTGAGGGACAGTACGCGCAGTACTTC. Protein: CSVEGQYAQYF.

There are a few counts of this clone. The J gene is TRBJ2-6, the V gene TRBV30, with a possible D match to TRBD2 (5 bases). The CDR3 covers 15 residues. The V end lost 0 bases, the J end lost 0 bases, and 6 bases lay between the germline ends. Looked up from germline, CDR1 is GTSNPN and CDR2 is SVGIG (reference sequence). The CDR3 sequence: CAWSVGISGANVLTF. DNA of the CDR3: TGTGCCTGGAGTGTCGGGATCTCTGGGGCCAACGTCCTGACTTTC.

The gene calls are TRBV9 and TRBJ1-4, with D possibly TRBD1 on 6 matching bases. Germline CDR1 SGDLS, CDR2 YYNGEE. The CDR3 consists of 15 residues. V lost 4 bases and J lost 4, with 14 bases in between. The CDR3 DNA reads TGTGCCAGCAGCACCGGACAGTTAAGTAATGAAAAACTGTTTTTT. Amino acid sequence: CASSTGQLSNEKLFF.

This sequence joins TRBV20-1 and TRBJ2-3; 12 bases match TRBD2. Germline values: CDR1 DFQATT, CDR2 SNEGSKA (reference sequence). Trimming at V came to 3 bases and at J to 4 bases, leaving 5 bases not matched to a gene. This CDR3 spans 15 amino acids. CDR3 residues: CSASGASGGADTQYF. The CDR3 region has the DNA TGCAGTGCTAGTGGCGCTAGCGGGGGGGCAGATACGCAGTATTTT.

The V and J genes are TRBV6-2 or TRBV6-3 and TRBJ1-5; possibly TRBD1 for D (6 bases). V shed 5 bases and J shed 6 bases, with 8 bases lying between them. Germline loops: CDR1 MNHEY, CDR2 SVGEGT. This CDR3 has 12 amino acids. The CDR3: CASSAGVQPQHF. CDR3 nucleotides: TGTGCCAGCAGTGCAGGGGTTCAGCCCCAGCATTTT.

The J gene is TRBJ1-5, the V gene TRBV21-1; the table calls TRBD1, which could not be checked here. TRBV21-1 is annotated as a pseudogene. The CDR3 has 17 residues. CDR3 loop: CASSTLRQRCRNQPQHF. CDR3 nucleotide sequence: TGTGCCAGCAGCACCCTTCGACAGAGGTGCCGCAATCAGCCCCAGCATTTT.

J is TRBJ1-1 and V is TRBV19; 7 bases map to TRBD1. Germline V lookup: CDR1 LNHDA, CDR2 SQIVND (reference sequence). J was trimmed by 1 base and V by 4 bases; bases with no gene match: 3. The CDR3 length is 14 residues. The DNA of the CDR3 is TGTGCCAGTAGTAACCAGGGGGGGAACACTGAAGCTTTCTTT. Residues: CASSNQGGNTEAFF.

The genes are TRBV19 and TRBJ1-2; TRBD1 matches 8 bases. Per germline, CDR1 LNHDA and CDR2 SQIVND (reference sequence). Trimming removed 6 bases from V and 5 bases from J; junction bases left unmatched: 17. This CDR3 comprises 17 residues. CDR3 residues: CASSLRRGQDTLYGYTF. DNA of the CDR3: TGTGCCAGTAGCCTCCGCCGGGGACAGGACACGTTGTATGGCTACACCTTC.

The rearrangement uses TRBV5-5 and TRBJ2-5, with TRBD2 as a possible D gene (7 bases). The CDR3 runs to 16 residues. The V gene's germline CDR1 is SGHKS and CDR2 YYEKEE (reference sequence). Trimming shortened V by 1 base and J by 1 base, and 14 bases separated the two germline ends. In DNA, the CDR3 is TGTGCCAGCAGCTTGAGGGGAGGGGACATCCAAGAGACCCAGTACTTC. Protein sequence: CASSLRGGDIQETQYF.

The V and J genes are TRBV18 and TRBJ2-5, with no clear D. Germline CDR1 is KGHSH and CDR2 is LQKENI. With 1 base removed from V and 3 bases from J, the gap between germline ends came to 9 bases. The CDR3 totals 14 residues. The DNA of the CDR3 is TGTGCCAGCTCACCACGGCTGCAGGAAGAGACCCAGTACTTC. Protein sequence: CASSPRLQEETQYF. Supplemented by reference TRBV18 and TRBJ2-5, the full variable domain reads NAGVMQNPRHLVRRRGQEARLRCSPMKGHSHVYWYRQLPEEGLKFMVYLQKENIIDESGMPKERFSAEFPKEGPSILRIQQVVRGDSAAYFCASSPRLQEETQYFGPGTRLLVL.

This clone showed up just a few times. CDR3: CASSYSGTGGNTEAFF. DNA of the CDR3: TGTGCCAGCAGTTACTCCGGGACAGGGGGGAACACTGAAGCTTTCTTT. The gene calls are TRBV6-5 and TRBJ1-1; 11 bases match TRBD1. V dropped 0 bases and J dropped 1; count of bases not matched to a gene: 1. Germline values: CDR1 MNHEY, CDR2 SVGAGI. The CDR3 is 16 amino acids.

V usage is TRBV28 and J usage is TRBJ2-1, with 8 bases identical to TRBD1. The CDR3 totals 13 residues. After removal of 7 bases from V and 6 bases from J, the junction contained 5 bases not matched to a gene. CDR1 MDHEN and CDR2 SYDVKM come from the germline V gene. The CDR3 protein is CASTQGVSNEQFF. The CDR3 bases are TGTGCCAGCACACAGGGGGTGAGCAATGAGCAGTTCTTC.

V usage is TRBV5-4 and J usage is TRBJ2-7; D gene ambiguous. Looked up from germline, CDR1 is SGHNT and CDR2 is YYREEE (reference sequence). There are 13 residues in the CDR3. The V and J ends lost 4 bases and 5 bases respectively, with 13 bases between them. CDR3 bases: TGTGCCAGCAGCCCTCGAACATATGACGAGCAGTACTTC. As protein: CASSPRTYDEQYF.

This clone was counted only a few times. This chain connects TRBV4-3 to TRBJ2-1, with 7 positions matching TRBD2. The J segment lost 4 bases and the V segment lost 4 bases, leaving 10 bases of the junction unmatched. Germline assignment: CDR1 LGHNA and CDR2 YSLEER. There are 16 residues in the CDR3. CDR3 sequence reads: CASSPKGLAEYNEQFF. CDR3 in DNA: TGCGCCAGCAGCCCTAAGGGGCTAGCGGAGTACAATGAGCAGTTCTTC.

This chain uses TRBV18 with TRBJ1-5; D remains unclear. This CDR3 is built from 15 residues. Germline V gene sequence: CDR1 KGHSH, CDR2 LQKENI. V was pared by 6 bases and J by 5 bases, with 17 bases between. The CDR3 DNA sequence: TGTGCCAGCTCCACGGGGTCGGCTTCCGATCAGCCCCAGCATTTT. It translates to CASSTGSASDQPQHF.

CDR3 coding DNA: TGTGCCAGCAGGCCCCGGGACACCCGGCCGGGGGAGCTGTTTTTT. Amino acids: CASRPRDTRPGELFF. J is TRBJ2-2 and V is TRBV6-5; TRBD1 might be the D (6 bases). CDR3 size: 15 residues. Trimming took off 6 bases at V and 8 bases at J, with 19 bases between the two ends. Per germline, CDR1 MNHEY and CDR2 SVGAGI.

V and J are TRBV7-2 and TRBJ1-5, with D tentatively TRBD1 (5 bases). Per germline, CDR1 SGHTA and CDR2 FQGNSA. The CDR3 consists of 13 residues. The V end was cut by 3 bases, the J end by 5 bases, with 8 bases between. The CDR3 is CASSLGGYQPQHF. The CDR3 nucleotides read TGTGCCAGCAGCTTGGGGGGTTATCAGCCCCAGCATTTT.

V usage is TRBV28 and J usage is TRBJ1-4; TRBD1 matches at 8 bases. The germline gives CDR1 MDHEN, CDR2 SYDVKM. The length of the CDR3 is 17 residues. V was pared by 6 bases and J by 1 base, with 10 bases of the junction left unmatched. The CDR3 sequence is CASRATQGAETNEKLFF. Here the CDR3 DNA reads TGTGCCAGCAGAGCGACCCAGGGGGCTGAAACTAATGAAAAACTGTTTTTT. Supplemented by reference TRBV28 and TRBJ1-4, the full variable domain reads DVKVTQSSRYLVKRTGEKVFLECVQDMDHENMFWYRQDPGLGLRLIYFSYDVKMKEKGDIPEGYSVSREKKERFSLILESASTNQTSMYLCASRATQGAETNEKLFFGSGTQLSVL.

This clone showed up just a few times. The chain has TRBV18 and TRBJ1-4, with D maybe TRBD1 (5 bases). This CDR3 has 13 residues. Germline V gives CDR1 KGHSH, CDR2 LQKENI. V lost 8 bases and J lost 4, with 11 bases in between. The CDR3 loop reads CASVRAINEKLFF. As DNA, the CDR3 is TGTGCCAGCGTCAGGGCGATTAATGAAAAACTGTTTTTT.

This clone was seen a few times. The chain employs TRBV10-3 and TRBJ1-1; TRBD1 is a possible D gene (5 bases). Looked up from germline, CDR1 is ENHRY and CDR2 is SYGVKD. The CDR3 runs 13 residues. The V and J ends lost 6 bases and 1 base respectively, with 9 bases between them. This chain's CDR3 is CAISLTGNTEAFF. The CDR3 bases are TGTGCCATCAGCCTAACAGGGAACACTGAAGCTTTCTTT.